This T cell receptor (beta chain) is drawn from a study of human T cells and chemical hapten exposure. Background on the study: The study traced per-sample TCR yield variation mainly to small differences in pooled library volumes.

This CDR3 is built from 12 residues. Germline V gene data show CDR1 as SQVTM and CDR2 as ANQGSEA. Unmatched junction bases numbered 3, after V lost 5 bases and J lost 3 bases. What the library attached to individual cDNA molecules were unique molecular identifiers. MiXCR, run by TCRdb on the RACE reads, gives a single entry per CDR3 protein. Of 79,000 or so distinct CDR3 sequences listed, 32% are singletons. Stated time point: patch test 1, 2 weeks after DPC sensitization. Treatment described: therapeutic diphenylcyclopropenone sensitization with weekly scalp DPC. Total RNA was isolated from unfractionated whole blood.

The V call is TRBV29-1, the J call TRBJ1-1, with TRBD1 matching over 7 bases. Sequences were derived from whole blood, sampled in connection with sensitization to the hapten diphenylcyclopropenone (DPC). This sequence was found in a man aged 40-55 years with alopecia areata. Some clones in this sample may be carry-over from other donors' samples. Here the CDR3 DNA reads TGCAGCGTTTCAGACAGGGACACTGAAGCTTTCTTT. This gives the protein CSVSDRDTEAFF.